These 19 T cell receptor beta chains came from one sample sequenced in a study of shared clonotypes between healthy human individuals. Produced via immunoSEQ multiplex PCR; TCRdb's table is partial and in-frame only. This table has hundreds of thousands of clones, over 70% appearing once. Input material: memory CD4+ T cells sorted from blood. Subset of the sample: CD45RA-negative fraction. The origin of the receptors is a young man in good health.

J is TRBJ2-2 and V is TRBV2, with D unclear. Between the trimmed V and J ends, which lost 7 bases and 0 bases, there was a span of 12 bases. Germline values: CDR1 SNHLY, CDR2 FYNNEI. The CDR3 is 15 amino acids. CDR3 nucleotide sequence: TGTGCCAGCACGTCTCACGTAGCGAACACCGGGGAGCTGTTTTTT. This translates into CASTSHVANTGELFF.

The CDR3 loop is CASSYAGQGPANYGYTF. CDR3 nucleotide sequence: TGTGCCAGCAGTTATGCCGGACAGGGACCAGCTAACTATGGCTACACCTTC. The chain employs TRBV6-9 and TRBJ1-2, with 8 bases fitting TRBD1. Germline CDR1 reads MNHGY; CDR2 reads SVAAGI. The CDR3 contains 17 residues. V lost 2 bases and J lost 0; bases outside the gene matches: 8.

This clone turned up a few times. This sequence joins TRBV5-5 and TRBJ2-3; the D call may be TRBD1 or TRBD2 (6 bases each). Per germline, CDR1 SGHKS and CDR2 YYEKEE (reference sequence). Trimming shortened V by 4 bases and J by 4 bases, and 19 bases separated the two germline ends. The CDR3 loop spans 16 amino acids. Here the CDR3 DNA reads TGTGCCAGCAGCCGGGGGCCAACAGGAGGGGCAGATACGCAGTATTTT. Amino acids: CASSRGPTGGADTQYF.

J is TRBJ1-1 and V is TRBV10-1; no clear D. Per germline, CDR1 WNHNN and CDR2 SYGVQD (reference sequence). With 6 bases removed from V and 6 bases from J, the gap between germline ends came to 17 bases. The CDR3 extends over 14 amino acids. The CDR3: CASSQDVGTAEAFF. The CDR3 nucleotides read TGCGCCAGCAGCCAGGACGTCGGTACGGCTGAAGCTTTCTTT.

This clone is a singleton in its sample. V gene TRBV18 combines with J gene TRBJ1-1; 10 bases are a match to TRBD1. The germline CDR1 and CDR2 sequences are KGHSH and LQKENI. V dropped 6 bases and J dropped 5; count of bases not matched to a gene: 9. The CDR3 is 15 residues long. The CDR3 bases are TGTGCCAGCTCGCAAGACAGGGGGCATGGGACTGAAGCTTTCTTT. This sequence encodes CASSQDRGHGTEAFF.

The chain recombines TRBV29-1 with TRBJ1-4, with 7 bases fitting TRBD1. V dropped 4 bases and J dropped 12; count of bases not matched to a gene: 11. Per the germline V gene, CDR1 is SQVTM and CDR2 is ANQGSEA. The CDR3 contains 13 residues. The CDR3 sequence: CSVVEGQMGELFF. The CDR3, as DNA: TGCAGCGTTGTTGAGGGACAGATGGGGGAACTGTTTTTT.

This chain connects TRBV2 to TRBJ1-1; 9 positions match TRBD1. The CDR3 is 16 amino acids. V shed 5 bases, J shed 0 bases, and the junction held 7 bases outside the gene matches. The germline gives CDR1 SNHLY, CDR2 FYNNEI. As DNA, the CDR3 is TGTGCCAGCAGTCTACAGGGGGCTCGCATGAACACTGAAGCTTTCTTT. Protein product: CASSLQGARMNTEAFF.

This chain uses TRBV5-1 with TRBJ1-1, with D possibly matching TRBD1 (5 bases). V lost 0 bases and J 0 bases, leaving 9 bases between the germline ends. This CDR3 has 15 amino acids. The germline V gene encodes CDR1 SGHRS and CDR2 YFSETQ. The chain's CDR3 is CASSLEGSMNTEAFF. CDR3 sequence (DNA): TGCGCCAGCAGCTTGGAGGGGTCAATGAACACTGAAGCTTTCTTT.

A single count supports this clone. This CDR3 reads CASSASGEETQYF. The CDR3 DNA reads as TGCGCCAGCAGTGCTAGCGGTGAAGAGACCCAGTACTTC. This sequence joins TRBV10-1 and TRBJ2-5; 7 bases are shared with TRBD2. Trimming took 4 bases from V and 3 from J; bases not matched to a gene: 2. This CDR3 comprises 13 residues. Germline V lookup: CDR1 WNHNN, CDR2 SYGVQD (reference sequence).

V and J are TRBV7-2 and TRBJ1-1, with 7 bases matching TRBD1. V shed 5 bases, J shed 5 bases, and the junction held 17 bases outside the gene matches. The CDR3 loop spans 17 amino acids. The V gene's germline CDR1 is SGHTA and CDR2 FQGNSA. Here the CDR3 reads CASSLETGVNVGTEAFF. CDR3 coding DNA: TGTGCCAGCAGCCTAGAAACAGGGGTTAACGTTGGTACTGAAGCTTTCTTT.

J is TRBJ1-1 and V is TRBV5-4; tentatively, D is TRBD1 (5 bases). Trimming shortened V by 4 bases and J by 1 base, and 11 bases separated the two germline ends. This CDR3 has 14 residues. CDR1 and CDR2 from the germline V gene are SGHNT and YYREEE (reference sequence). The CDR3 sequence: CASSISDRNTEAFF. DNA of the CDR3: TGTGCCAGCAGCATATCAGACAGGAACACTGAAGCTTTCTTT.

V and J are TRBV6-1 and TRBJ2-7, with 9 bases matching TRBD2. Germline CDR1 is MNHNS and CDR2 is SASEGT. This CDR3 is built from 15 residues. The V gene end was trimmed by 6 bases and the J gene end by 2 bases; junction bases not matched to a gene: 8. CDR3 sequence: CASRDPGLAAYEQYF. CDR3 nucleotide sequence: TGTGCCAGCAGAGACCCGGGACTAGCAGCCTACGAGCAGTACTTC.

This clone was found a few times. Germline and junction disagree at one end, which may indicate a read error. The chain recombines TRBV7-7 with TRBJ2-5; TRBD1 agrees at 9 bases. Germline values: CDR1 SSHAT, CDR2 FNYEAQ (reference sequence). The CDR3 sequence is 15 residues long. The CDR3 DNA sequence: TGTGCTAGCAGCTTAGAGGACAGGGGCGAGGGTCCCCAGTACTTC. It codes for CASSLEDRGEGPQYF.

The chain carries TRBV6-1 and TRBJ1-2; 7 bases match TRBD1. Germline V lookup: CDR1 MNHNS, CDR2 SASEGT. This CDR3 is 15 amino acids long. After removal of 3 bases from V and 5 bases from J, the junction contained 9 bases not matched to a gene. CDR3 DNA: TGTGCCAGCAGTGAGAACAGGGGAAGGGGTTATGGCTACACCTTC. The encoded protein is CASSENRGRGYGYTF.

This clone was picked up one time. This chain connects TRBV11-2 to TRBJ2-5, with 7 positions matching TRBD2. Germline loops: CDR1 SGHAT, CDR2 FQNNGV. The CDR3 covers 14 residues. After removal of 5 bases from V and 4 bases from J, the junction contained 7 bases not matched to a gene. The CDR3 DNA follows: TGTGCCAGCAGCCCCGGGGTAGCGGGAGAGACCCAGTACTTC. Its protein is CASSPGVAGETQYF.

The chain couples TRBV5-1 to TRBJ2-1; 9 positions agree with TRBD1. This CDR3 contains 16 residues. CDR1 SGHRS and CDR2 YFSETQ come from the germline V gene. Unmatched junction bases numbered 7, after V lost 4 bases and J lost 2 bases. The CDR3 nucleotides are TGCGCCAGCAGCCCCCTTGGGACAGGGACCTACAATGAGCAGTTCTTC. Amino acid sequence: CASSPLGTGTYNEQFF.

This chain uses TRBV18 with TRBJ2-7; no clear D gene. This CDR3 spans 12 amino acids. Per the germline V gene, CDR1 is KGHSH and CDR2 is LQKENI. V was shortened by 4 bases and J by 6 bases, with 10 bases between the two germline ends. CDR3 nucleotide sequence: TGTGCCAGCTCACAGTCGCTCGGCGAGCAGTACTTC. Translated, it gives CASSQSLGEQYF.

The V and J genes are TRBV5-1 and TRBJ2-7; 8 bases map to TRBD2. Germline loops: CDR1 SGHRS, CDR2 YFSETQ. Germline trimming cut 0 bases from V and 0 bases from J; bases unmatched to any gene: 8. The length of the CDR3 is 17 residues. The CDR3 nucleotides are TGCGCCAGCAGCTTGGCTTTAGCGGGGCGGAGCTCCTACGAGCAGTACTTC. Residues: CASSLALAGRSSYEQYF.

This clone was counted between two and nine times. V gene TRBV19 combines with J gene TRBJ1-1; D gene unclear. The CDR3 loop spans 16 amino acids. Germline V gives CDR1 LNHDA, CDR2 SQIVND (reference sequence). V was cut by 6 bases and J by 2 bases, with 19 bases left in between. CDR3 amino acids: CASRRLTPSINTEAFF. The CDR3 nucleotides are TGTGCCAGTAGACGCCTGACCCCGTCTATAAACACTGAAGCTTTCTTT.